One sample yielded the 24 T cell receptor beta chains listed below, sequenced in a study of blood T cell repertoires in COVID-19 (dated by TCRdb to about 2020). Receptor amplification or capture employed the immunoSEQ multiplex PCR assay. The immuneACCESS repertoire file appears here via TCRdb, limited to in-frame rearrangements. These files lack a portion of the clones; in checked studies, under half of the deficit traces to unresolved V genes, and the cause of the others is not known. This sample is represented by about 31,000 clones; 70% to 90% of them were singletons. The top ten hold roughly 7.9% of the sample. The sequenced material came from peripheral blood. The source of these receptors is a man in his 60s with COVID-19, enrolled during active disease.

The chain is built from TRBV6-5 and TRBJ2-1; no clear D. V lost 7 bases and J 1 base, leaving 8 bases between the germline ends. In germline, CDR1 is MNHEY, CDR2 SVGAGI. This CDR3 has 13 amino acids. The CDR3 sequence: CASNEVSYNEQFF. The CDR3, as DNA: TGTGCCAGCAACGAGGTTTCCTACAATGAGCAGTTCTTC.

The chain joins TRBV7-8 to TRBJ2-2; tentatively, D is TRBD2 (6 bases). The germline V gene has CDR1 SGHVS and CDR2 FQNEAQ. CDR3 length equals 18 residues. V lost 5 bases to trimming and J lost 0 bases, with 19 bases between them. The CDR3 DNA follows: TGTGCCAGCAGCCCTACGAGGAGGGGCCTCTCGAACACCGGGGAGCTGTTTTTT. Translated, it gives CASSPTRRGLSNTGELFF.

V gene TRBV24-1 combines with J gene TRBJ2-3; 9 bases match TRBD1. The junction had 5 bases not matched to a gene; V was cut back by 9 bases and J by 2 bases. Germline CDR1 reads KGHDR; CDR2 reads SFDVKD. CDR3 length: 14 residues. CDR3 amino acids: CATEGTGYTDTQYF. CDR3 DNA sequence: TGTGCCACCGAAGGGACAGGGTACACAGATACGCAGTATTTT.

The chain recombines TRBV4-1 with TRBJ2-5; D perhaps matches TRBD2 (6 bases). The CDR3 is 16 amino acids. Germline V gene data show CDR1 as MGHRA and CDR2 as YSYEKL. The ends were cut back, 1 base at V and 2 bases at J, with 14 bases in the middle. The CDR3 DNA reads TGCGCCAGCAGCCAAGTCTACGGGAGCCAACAAGAGACCCAGTACTTC. Amino acids: CASSQVYGSQQETQYF.

The rearrangement joins TRBV6-6 to TRBJ2-1; D might be TRBD2 (5 bases). The CDR3 has 14 residues. V gave up 6 bases and J gave up 3 bases, with 12 bases separating them. Germline V gene sequence: CDR1 MNHNY, CDR2 SVGAGI (reference sequence). CDR3 region: CASSRGQVYNEQFF. For the CDR3, the DNA is TGTGCCAGCAGCCGCGGGCAGGTCTACAATGAGCAGTTCTTC.

The V gene is TRBV3-1 (or the pseudogene TRBV3-2), the J gene TRBJ2-1, with 7 nucleotides matching TRBD2. The CDR3 covers 18 residues. V lost 1 base to trimming and J lost 7 bases; unmatched junction nucleotides: 16. Germline CDR1 reads LGHDT; CDR2 reads YNNKEL (reference sequence). The DNA of the CDR3 is TGTGCCAGCAGCCAAGTGTATCTGGCGGGAGAGGTCGGAAATGAGCAGTTCTTC. Residues: CASSQVYLAGEVGNEQFF.

The chain recombines TRBV12-5 with TRBJ1-5; 7 nucleotides match TRBD1. This CDR3 comprises 18 residues. With V trimmed by 1 base and J by 0 bases, 9 bases remained unmatched. The V gene's germline CDR1 is LGHNT and CDR2 FRNRAP. The CDR3 reads CASGLELGTDLSNQPQHF. CDR3 bases: TGTGCTAGTGGTTTGGAACTAGGGACAGACCTTAGCAATCAGCCCCAGCATTTT.

This sequence joins TRBV18 and TRBJ1-2; D remains unclear. The CDR3 has 15 residues. Germline CDR1 reads KGHSH; CDR2 reads LQKENI. Deletions cut 0 bases from V and 5 bases from J, with 13 bases between. The CDR3 loop is CASSPPLDGKYGYTF. Here the CDR3 DNA reads TGTGCCAGCTCACCACCTTTGGACGGGAAATATGGCTACACCTTC.

V and J are TRBV28 and TRBJ2-1, with 7 bases that match TRBD1. The germline gives CDR1 MDHEN, CDR2 SYDVKM. The CDR3 is 15 amino acids. J was trimmed by 4 bases and V by 6 bases; bases with no gene match: 9. CDR3 protein: CASSRDSRLYNEQFF. CDR3 bases: TGTGCCAGCAGCCGGGACAGTCGCTTATACAATGAGCAGTTCTTC.

This sequence joins TRBV10-3 and TRBJ2-5, with D possibly TRBD1 on 6 matching bases. The CDR3 extends over 16 amino acids. Trimming took off 7 bases at V and 5 bases at J, with 23 bases between the two ends. Germline-derived CDR1 and CDR2 are ENHRY and SYGVKD. This CDR3 is CAIKPTADSETETQYF. Written as DNA, the CDR3 is TGTGCCATCAAACCGACGGCGGACAGCGAAACTGAGACCCAGTACTTC.

J is TRBJ2-1 and V is TRBV9; unclear D gene. V was cut by 3 bases and J by 0 bases, with 10 bases left in between. CDR3 length: 15 residues. The germline CDR1 and CDR2 sequences are SGDLS and YYNGEE. The DNA of the CDR3 is TGTGCCAGCAGCGCAGACTCGAGCTCCTACAATGAGCAGTTCTTC. Translation: CASSADSSSYNEQFF.

This clone was counted a single time. The chain joins TRBV5-5 to TRBJ1-4, with 8 positions matching TRBD1. The CDR3 spans 14 residues. V was clipped by 4 bases and J by 3 bases; unmatched bases: 2. The V gene's germline CDR1 is SGHKS and CDR2 YYEKEE (reference sequence). CDR3 sequence: CASSQDRANEKLFF. The CDR3 DNA reads as TGTGCCAGCAGCCAGGACAGGGCTAATGAAAAACTGTTTTTT.

This clone was found a few times. The chain employs TRBV10-1 and TRBJ2-7, with 9 bases aligning to TRBD2. The germline V gene encodes CDR1 WNHNN and CDR2 SYGVQD (reference sequence). This CDR3 is built from 14 residues. V lost 2 bases, J lost 6 bases, and 5 bases stayed unmatched. CDR3 DNA: TGCGCCAGCAGTGAGGATAGCGGGAGTTCCGAGCAGTACTTC. It encodes CASSEDSGSSEQYF.

The chain combines TRBV9 with TRBJ2-3, with 10 nucleotides matching TRBD1. Losses at the gene ends were 0 bases for V and 5 bases for J; bases not matched to a gene: 12. The CDR3 has 18 amino acids. Germline CDR1 reads SGDLS; CDR2 reads YYNGEE. The CDR3 spells CASSVEHIDRGRVDTQYF. The CDR3 DNA reads TGTGCCAGCAGCGTAGAGCACATTGACAGGGGGCGCGTAGATACGCAGTATTTT.

This rearrangement joins TRBV7-2 to TRBJ2-7; perhaps TRBD2 as D (6 bases). This CDR3 contains 15 residues. V was cut by 2 bases and J by 0 bases, with 11 bases left in between. The V gene's germline CDR1 is SGHTA and CDR2 FQGNSA. The CDR3 protein is CASSLLAYVSYEQYF. The CDR3 nucleotides read TGTGCCAGCAGCTTACTAGCGTACGTCTCCTACGAGCAGTACTTC.

The V call is TRBV28, the J call TRBJ2-7; 9 bases align to TRBD1. CDR1 and CDR2 (germline): MDHEN, SYDVKM. Unmatched junction bases numbered 10, after V lost 8 bases and J lost 11 bases. The CDR3 contains 12 residues. CDR3 amino acids: CASSGDRDFEYF. CDR3 nucleotide sequence: TGTGCCAGCTCCGGGGACAGGGATTTTGAGTACTTC.

The V and J genes are TRBV6-6 and TRBJ1-4; 7 bases fit TRBD1. CDR3 length equals 14 residues. Germline CDR1 MNHNY, CDR2 SVGAGI (reference sequence). J was trimmed by 10 bases and V by 2 bases; bases with no gene match: 7. Here the CDR3 reads CASSYPNQGGKLFF. The CDR3 nucleotides read TGTGCCAGCAGTTACCCGAATCAGGGGGGAAAACTGTTTTTT.

The gene calls are TRBV29-1 and TRBJ2-3; 8 bases map to TRBD2. The CDR3 is 15 amino acids. J was trimmed by 0 bases and V by 4 bases; bases with no gene match: 6. Germline V CDR1 and CDR2: SQVTM, ANQGSEA. The CDR3: CSVGQRGLSTDTQYF. The CDR3 DNA reads TGCAGCGTTGGGCAGCGGGGGCTTAGCACAGATACGCAGTATTTT.

The genes are TRBV6-1 and TRBJ1-2, with TRBD1 identical over 8 bases. This CDR3 has 16 amino acids. Germline V gene lookup returns CDR1 MNHNS and CDR2 SASEGT. With 3 bases clipped from V and 7 bases from J, the junction kept 13 bases outside the gene matches. The CDR3 region has the DNA TGTGCCAGCAGTGAGGTCAGGGGGCGATCACTCCGTGGCTACACCTTC. It is translated as CASSEVRGRSLRGYTF.

This clone has just a few counts. The J gene is TRBJ2-3, the V gene TRBV7-7; 15 nucleotides match TRBD2. The CDR3 spans 17 residues. V dropped 5 bases and J dropped 2; count of bases not matched to a gene: 5. Germline CDR1 is SSHAT and CDR2 is FNYEAQ (reference sequence). The CDR3: CASSKGLAGGLTDTQYF. In DNA, the CDR3 is TGTGCCAGCAGCAAAGGACTAGCGGGAGGGCTCACAGATACGCAGTATTTT.

The chain employs TRBV2 and TRBJ2-3; the D gene is possibly TRBD1 (5 bases). V was pared by 0 bases and J by 12 bases, with 10 bases between. CDR1 and CDR2 (germline): SNHLY, FYNNEI. This CDR3 has 12 amino acids. The CDR3 bases are TGTGCCAGCAGTGAAGCAGGGGCTGCTCAGTATTTT. Protein: CASSEAGAAQYF. Variable domain in full (rest from reference TRBV2 and TRBJ2-3): EPEVTQTPSHQVTQMGQEVILRCVPISNHLYFYWYRQILGQKVEFLVSFYNNEISEKSEIFDDQFSVERPDGSNFTLKIRSTKLEDSAMYFCASSEAGAAQYFGPGTRLTVL.

The rearrangement joins TRBV3-1 (or the pseudogene TRBV3-2) to TRBJ1-6, with TRBD1 matching over 7 bases. J was trimmed by 7 bases and V by 1 base; bases with no gene match: 4. Germline-derived CDR1 and CDR2 are LGHDT and YNNKEL (reference sequence). The CDR3 extends over 15 amino acids. The DNA for the CDR3 is TGTGCCAGCAGCCAAGGCGGGACAGCAAATTCACCCCTCCACTTT. This gives the protein CASSQGGTANSPLHF.

This rearrangement joins TRBV10-3 to TRBJ2-2; 11 nucleotides line up with TRBD1. Germline CDR1 reads ENHRY; CDR2 reads SYGVKD. The V and J ends lost 6 bases and 2 bases, in that order; junction bases with no gene match: 5. The CDR3 totals 16 residues. CDR3 bases: TGTGCCATCAGCGGGACAGGGGGATCAAACACCGGGGAGCTGTTTTTT. This gives the protein CAISGTGGSNTGELFF.

The chain carries TRBV29-1 and TRBJ2-7; 9 nucleotides align to TRBD1. V shed 6 bases and J 4 bases; nucleotides not matched to a gene: 13. This CDR3 is built from 15 residues. The germline V gene has CDR1 SQVTM and CDR2 ANQGSEA. The CDR3 region is CSVLKLRDRAYEQYF. The CDR3 region has the DNA TGCAGCGTCTTGAAGCTGCGGGACAGGGCTTACGAGCAGTACTTC.